Here is one TCR beta chain with its context. The data originate from a study of T cell changes during pregnancy in multiple sclerosis. Germline lookup yields CDR1 MNHNY and CDR2 SVGAGI (reference sequence). Trimming took 7 bases from V and 6 from J; bases not matched to a gene: 9. CDR3 length: 13 residues. TCRdb's table, derived via immunoSEQ multiplex PCR, lists solely in-frame clones and lacks some. In the table there are 55,000 to 70,000 clones, 93% of which are singletons. This chain joins TRBV6-6 and TRBJ2-7; 7 nucleotides align to TRBD2. The receptor was isolated from a female donor with multiple sclerosis, enrolled in a pregnancy study. Sample: peripheral blood, taken after pregnancy. The DNA of the CDR3 is TGTGCCAGCACGTTGAGCGGGAACGGCGAGCAGTACTTC. Its protein is CASTLSGNGEQYF.